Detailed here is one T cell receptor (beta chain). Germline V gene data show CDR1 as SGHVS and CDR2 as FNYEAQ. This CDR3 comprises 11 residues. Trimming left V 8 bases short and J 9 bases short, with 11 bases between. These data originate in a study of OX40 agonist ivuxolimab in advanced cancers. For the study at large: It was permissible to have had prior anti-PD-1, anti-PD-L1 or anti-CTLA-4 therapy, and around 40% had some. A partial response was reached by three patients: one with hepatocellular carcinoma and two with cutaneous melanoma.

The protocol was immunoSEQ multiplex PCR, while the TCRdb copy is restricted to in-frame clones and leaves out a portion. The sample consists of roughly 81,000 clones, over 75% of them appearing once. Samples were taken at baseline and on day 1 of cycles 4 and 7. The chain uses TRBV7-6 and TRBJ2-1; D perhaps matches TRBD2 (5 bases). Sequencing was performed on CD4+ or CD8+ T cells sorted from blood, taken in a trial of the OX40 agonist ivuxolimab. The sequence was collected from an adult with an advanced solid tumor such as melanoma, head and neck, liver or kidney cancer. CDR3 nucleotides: TGTGCCAGCGCGAGGGAAGGTGAGCAGTTCTTC. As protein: CASAREGEQFF.